This T cell receptor (beta chain) was sequenced in a study of blood T cell repertoires in COVID-19. Across the whole study: Donors in the United States, Italy and Spain gave samples during acute or convalescent COVID-19. T cells, B-cell-depleted T cells, or PBMCs supplied cDNA or gDNA.

In the authors' workflow: Amplification of reference gene primers was used by the study to estimate nucleated cell counts. Clones were sequenced by immunoSEQ multiplex PCR, and TCRdb holds only the in-frame ones, with some missing. Clone size and the V and J calls come from that table; the DNA yielded D and trimming. The sample has a few hundred thousand clones, less than 85% seen once. Germline lookup yields CDR1 WNHNN and CDR2 SYGVQD (reference sequence). This CDR3 has 17 residues. The V end lost 7 bases, the J end lost 4 bases, and 23 bases lay between the germline ends. The specimen was peripheral blood. The source of this sequence is a woman between 18 and 30 years old with acute or convalescent COVID-19. The chain links TRBV10-1 to TRBJ2-1; D is unresolved. The CDR3 DNA follows: TGCGCCAGCATGCTATTACTAATCCCCTCGCTTTACAATGAGCAGTTCTTC. Its translation is CASMLLLIPSLYNEQFF.